The TCR beta chain under discussion was sequenced for a study of blood T cell repertoires in COVID-19. Study summary: Samples of COVID-19 (acute and convalescent) were obtained from the United States, Italy and Spain. Nucleic acid was either cDNA or gDNA, and it came from T cells, B-cell-depleted T cells, or PBMCs.

Germline V gene lookup returns CDR1 LNHDA and CDR2 SQIVND (reference sequence). With 7 bases removed from V and 8 bases from J, the gap between germline ends came to 21 bases. The CDR3 contains 16 residues. Authors' analysis steps: Nucleated cell number was recorded as an estimate derived from reference gene primer amplification. Method: immunoSEQ multiplex PCR; TCRdb's copy keeps in-frame clones and lacks some. That table furnishes V, J and clone size, whereas the DNA furnished D and trimming. The sample consists of some 81,000 clones, nearly 95% of them appearing once. The specimen sequenced was peripheral blood. The receptor was derived from a human donor with active COVID-19. The donor label of this sample is uncertain. V is TRBV19 and J is TRBJ2-6; tentatively, D is TRBD1 (6 bases). The CDR3 here is CASNEVGRGNTNVLTF. As DNA, the CDR3 is TGTGCCAGTAACGAAGTGGGCAGGGGTAATACCAACGTCCTGACTTTC. Drawing the rest from reference TRBV19 and TRBJ2-6, the complete variable domain is DGGITQSPKYLFRKEGQNVTLSCEQNLNHDAMYWYRQDPGQGLRLIYYSQIVNDFQKGDIAEGYSVSREKKESFPLTVTSAQKNPTAFYLCASNEVGRGNTNVLTFGAGSRLTVL.